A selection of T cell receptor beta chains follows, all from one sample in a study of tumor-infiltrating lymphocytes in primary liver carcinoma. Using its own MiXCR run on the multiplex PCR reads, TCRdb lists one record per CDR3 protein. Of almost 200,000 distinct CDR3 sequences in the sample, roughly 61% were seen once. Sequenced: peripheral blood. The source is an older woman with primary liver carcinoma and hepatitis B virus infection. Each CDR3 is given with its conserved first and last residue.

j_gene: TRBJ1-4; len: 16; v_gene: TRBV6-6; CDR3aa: CASSYGRGRTNEKLFF
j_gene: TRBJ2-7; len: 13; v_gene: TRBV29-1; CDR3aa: CSVEPSGTYGQYF
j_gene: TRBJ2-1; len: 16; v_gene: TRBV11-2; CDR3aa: CASSLSRREPGNEQFF
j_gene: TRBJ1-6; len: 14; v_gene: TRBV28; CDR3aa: CASNSGRANSLLHF
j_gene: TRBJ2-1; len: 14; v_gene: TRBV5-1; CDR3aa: CASSLDTLYNEHFF
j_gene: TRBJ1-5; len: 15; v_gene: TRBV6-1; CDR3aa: CASSASGPSDQPEHF
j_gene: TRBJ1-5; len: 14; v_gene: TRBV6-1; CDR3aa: CASSGPSEAQPQHF
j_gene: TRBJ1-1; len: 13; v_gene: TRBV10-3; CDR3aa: CAISESTPPEAFF
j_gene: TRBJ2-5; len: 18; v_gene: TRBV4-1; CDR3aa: CASSQDGVGLAGGETLYF
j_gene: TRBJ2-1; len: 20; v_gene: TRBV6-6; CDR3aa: CASSYSSVGMTGTAIDEQFF
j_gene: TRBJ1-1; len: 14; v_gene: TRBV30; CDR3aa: CAWMQGGSGTEAFF
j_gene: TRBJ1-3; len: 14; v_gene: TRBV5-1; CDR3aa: CASSLQSSGNTIYF
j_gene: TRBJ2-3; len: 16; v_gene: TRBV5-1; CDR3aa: CASSLARTSGTDTQYF
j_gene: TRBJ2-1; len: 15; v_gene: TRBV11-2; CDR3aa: CASSFFWRDVNEQFF
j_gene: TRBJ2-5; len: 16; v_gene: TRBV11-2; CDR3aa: CASSYSRGNGRETQYF
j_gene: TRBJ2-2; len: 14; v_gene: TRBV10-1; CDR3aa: CASSEDRDTGELFF
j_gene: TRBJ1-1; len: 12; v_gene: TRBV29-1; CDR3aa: CSVGGAPSEAFF
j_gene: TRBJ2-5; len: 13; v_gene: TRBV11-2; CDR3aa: CVSGLDGGETQYF
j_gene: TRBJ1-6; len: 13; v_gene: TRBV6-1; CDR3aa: CASSERLDTPLHF
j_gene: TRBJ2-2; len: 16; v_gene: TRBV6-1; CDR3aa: CASSGQLAGATGELFF
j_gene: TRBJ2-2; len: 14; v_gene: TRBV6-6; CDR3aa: CAGSAPWQGGELFF
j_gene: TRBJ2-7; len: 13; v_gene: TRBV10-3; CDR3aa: CAISGGRFNGQYF
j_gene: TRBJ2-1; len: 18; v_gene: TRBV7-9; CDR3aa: CASSRVTGLLTGSNEQFF
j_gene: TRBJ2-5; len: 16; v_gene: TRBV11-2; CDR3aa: CASSLRLAEYQEAQYF
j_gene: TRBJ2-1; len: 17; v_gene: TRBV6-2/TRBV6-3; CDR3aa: CASSPYPGQGSHNEQFF
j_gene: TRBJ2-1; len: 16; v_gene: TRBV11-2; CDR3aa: CASSLGEWGPNNEQSF
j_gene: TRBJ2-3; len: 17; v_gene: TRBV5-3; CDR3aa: CTRSLATEEILTDTLYF
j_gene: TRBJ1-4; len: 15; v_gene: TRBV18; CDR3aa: CASSSRVATNEKLFF
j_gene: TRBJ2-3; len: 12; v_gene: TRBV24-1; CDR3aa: CATSAGADTQYF
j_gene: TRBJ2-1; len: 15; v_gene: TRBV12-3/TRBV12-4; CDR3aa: CASSSAVISYNEQFF
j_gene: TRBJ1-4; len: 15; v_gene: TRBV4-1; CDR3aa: CAGSQGPALEEELFF
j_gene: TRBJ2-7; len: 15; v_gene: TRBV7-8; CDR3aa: CASSLGSGSLYEQYF
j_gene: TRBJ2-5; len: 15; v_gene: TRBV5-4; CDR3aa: CANSSPTGDQETQYF
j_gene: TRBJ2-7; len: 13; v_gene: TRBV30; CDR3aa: CAWSSRGPYEQNF
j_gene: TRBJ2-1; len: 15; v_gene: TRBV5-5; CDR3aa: CASSLVLAEYREQFF
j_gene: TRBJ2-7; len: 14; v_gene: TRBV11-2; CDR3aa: CTSSSNRGVLEQYF
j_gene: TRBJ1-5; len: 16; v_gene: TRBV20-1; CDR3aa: CSARDLWGLGNQPQHF
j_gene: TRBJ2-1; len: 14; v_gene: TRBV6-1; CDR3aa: CASNLVAGGREQFF
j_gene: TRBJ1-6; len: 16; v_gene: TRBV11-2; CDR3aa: CACSLRGDPYNSPLHF
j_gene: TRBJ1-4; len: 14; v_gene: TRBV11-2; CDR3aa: CARSSNISPSRLFF
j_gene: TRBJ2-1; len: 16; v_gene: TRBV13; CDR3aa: CASSWGLVSGNNGQFF